The 5 T cell receptor beta chains given below trace back to one sample, sequenced in a study of intratumoral heterogeneity in liver cancer. Only in-frame clones appear in the TCRdb table, and some are missing; sequencing was by immunoSEQ multiplex PCR. Here the sample spans tens of thousands of clones, around 78% being singletons. The source was tumor-adjacent normal tissue, collected before any cancer treatment. The receptors come from a woman in her 70s with hepatocellular carcinoma.

V gene TRBV3-1 (or the pseudogene TRBV3-2) combines with J gene TRBJ1-4; a weak D match, TRBD1 (6 bases). The CDR3 runs to 16 residues. Germline V lookup: CDR1 LGHDT, CDR2 YNNKEL (reference sequence). V was pared by 1 base and J by 6 bases, with 15 bases between. Here the CDR3 reads CASSQVTGTNYEKLFF. The CDR3 nucleotides read TGTGCCAGCAGCCAAGTTACCGGGACAAACTATGAAAAACTGTTTTTT.

CDR3 residues: CASTDSGTYNEQFF. CDR3 DNA: TGTGCCAGCACCGATAGCGGGACTTACAATGAGCAGTTCTTC. The chain couples TRBV25-1 to TRBJ2-1; 8 nucleotides align to TRBD2. Germline V lookup: CDR1 MGHDK, CDR2 SYGVNS. This CDR3 has 14 amino acids. J gave up 4 bases and V 7 bases, and 6 bases lay outside the gene matches. The entire variable domain, with the rest obtained from reference TRBV25-1 and TRBJ2-1, is as follows: EADIYQTPRYLVIGTGKKITLECSQTMGHDKMYWYQQDPGMELHLIHYSYGVNSTEKGDLSSESTVSRIRTEHFPLTLESARPSHTSQYLCASTDSGTYNEQFFGPGTRLTVL.

The sample holds a few counts of this clone. This chain uses TRBV10-3 with TRBJ1-2; TRBD1 agrees at 7 bases. The germline V gene has CDR1 ENHRY and CDR2 SYGVKD. The CDR3 sequence is 14 residues long. V shed 6 bases, J shed 6 bases, and the junction held 10 bases outside the gene matches. CDR3 in DNA: TGTGCCATCAGCTCGGGACAGAGGGTCAATGGCTACACCTTC. It encodes CAISSGQRVNGYTF.

The chain links TRBV23-1 to TRBJ2-1; D perhaps matches TRBD1 (6 bases). TRBV23-1 is designated an ORF whose function remains uncertain. The CDR3 runs to 15 residues. V lost 0 bases and J 6 bases, leaving 12 bases between the germline ends. In DNA, the CDR3 is TGCGCCAGCAGTCAATCGTCCCCCAGGGGCAATGAGCAGTTCTTC. Amino acid sequence: CASSQSSPRGNEQFF.

The chain employs TRBV29-1 and TRBJ1-1; D is undetermined. Per the germline V gene, CDR1 is SQVTM and CDR2 is ANQGSEA. V lost 8 bases to trimming and J lost 4 bases, with 11 bases between them. The length of the CDR3 is 11 residues. This CDR3 is CSTGWGTEAFF. As DNA, the CDR3 is TGCAGCACTGGGTGGGGCACTGAAGCTTTCTTT.